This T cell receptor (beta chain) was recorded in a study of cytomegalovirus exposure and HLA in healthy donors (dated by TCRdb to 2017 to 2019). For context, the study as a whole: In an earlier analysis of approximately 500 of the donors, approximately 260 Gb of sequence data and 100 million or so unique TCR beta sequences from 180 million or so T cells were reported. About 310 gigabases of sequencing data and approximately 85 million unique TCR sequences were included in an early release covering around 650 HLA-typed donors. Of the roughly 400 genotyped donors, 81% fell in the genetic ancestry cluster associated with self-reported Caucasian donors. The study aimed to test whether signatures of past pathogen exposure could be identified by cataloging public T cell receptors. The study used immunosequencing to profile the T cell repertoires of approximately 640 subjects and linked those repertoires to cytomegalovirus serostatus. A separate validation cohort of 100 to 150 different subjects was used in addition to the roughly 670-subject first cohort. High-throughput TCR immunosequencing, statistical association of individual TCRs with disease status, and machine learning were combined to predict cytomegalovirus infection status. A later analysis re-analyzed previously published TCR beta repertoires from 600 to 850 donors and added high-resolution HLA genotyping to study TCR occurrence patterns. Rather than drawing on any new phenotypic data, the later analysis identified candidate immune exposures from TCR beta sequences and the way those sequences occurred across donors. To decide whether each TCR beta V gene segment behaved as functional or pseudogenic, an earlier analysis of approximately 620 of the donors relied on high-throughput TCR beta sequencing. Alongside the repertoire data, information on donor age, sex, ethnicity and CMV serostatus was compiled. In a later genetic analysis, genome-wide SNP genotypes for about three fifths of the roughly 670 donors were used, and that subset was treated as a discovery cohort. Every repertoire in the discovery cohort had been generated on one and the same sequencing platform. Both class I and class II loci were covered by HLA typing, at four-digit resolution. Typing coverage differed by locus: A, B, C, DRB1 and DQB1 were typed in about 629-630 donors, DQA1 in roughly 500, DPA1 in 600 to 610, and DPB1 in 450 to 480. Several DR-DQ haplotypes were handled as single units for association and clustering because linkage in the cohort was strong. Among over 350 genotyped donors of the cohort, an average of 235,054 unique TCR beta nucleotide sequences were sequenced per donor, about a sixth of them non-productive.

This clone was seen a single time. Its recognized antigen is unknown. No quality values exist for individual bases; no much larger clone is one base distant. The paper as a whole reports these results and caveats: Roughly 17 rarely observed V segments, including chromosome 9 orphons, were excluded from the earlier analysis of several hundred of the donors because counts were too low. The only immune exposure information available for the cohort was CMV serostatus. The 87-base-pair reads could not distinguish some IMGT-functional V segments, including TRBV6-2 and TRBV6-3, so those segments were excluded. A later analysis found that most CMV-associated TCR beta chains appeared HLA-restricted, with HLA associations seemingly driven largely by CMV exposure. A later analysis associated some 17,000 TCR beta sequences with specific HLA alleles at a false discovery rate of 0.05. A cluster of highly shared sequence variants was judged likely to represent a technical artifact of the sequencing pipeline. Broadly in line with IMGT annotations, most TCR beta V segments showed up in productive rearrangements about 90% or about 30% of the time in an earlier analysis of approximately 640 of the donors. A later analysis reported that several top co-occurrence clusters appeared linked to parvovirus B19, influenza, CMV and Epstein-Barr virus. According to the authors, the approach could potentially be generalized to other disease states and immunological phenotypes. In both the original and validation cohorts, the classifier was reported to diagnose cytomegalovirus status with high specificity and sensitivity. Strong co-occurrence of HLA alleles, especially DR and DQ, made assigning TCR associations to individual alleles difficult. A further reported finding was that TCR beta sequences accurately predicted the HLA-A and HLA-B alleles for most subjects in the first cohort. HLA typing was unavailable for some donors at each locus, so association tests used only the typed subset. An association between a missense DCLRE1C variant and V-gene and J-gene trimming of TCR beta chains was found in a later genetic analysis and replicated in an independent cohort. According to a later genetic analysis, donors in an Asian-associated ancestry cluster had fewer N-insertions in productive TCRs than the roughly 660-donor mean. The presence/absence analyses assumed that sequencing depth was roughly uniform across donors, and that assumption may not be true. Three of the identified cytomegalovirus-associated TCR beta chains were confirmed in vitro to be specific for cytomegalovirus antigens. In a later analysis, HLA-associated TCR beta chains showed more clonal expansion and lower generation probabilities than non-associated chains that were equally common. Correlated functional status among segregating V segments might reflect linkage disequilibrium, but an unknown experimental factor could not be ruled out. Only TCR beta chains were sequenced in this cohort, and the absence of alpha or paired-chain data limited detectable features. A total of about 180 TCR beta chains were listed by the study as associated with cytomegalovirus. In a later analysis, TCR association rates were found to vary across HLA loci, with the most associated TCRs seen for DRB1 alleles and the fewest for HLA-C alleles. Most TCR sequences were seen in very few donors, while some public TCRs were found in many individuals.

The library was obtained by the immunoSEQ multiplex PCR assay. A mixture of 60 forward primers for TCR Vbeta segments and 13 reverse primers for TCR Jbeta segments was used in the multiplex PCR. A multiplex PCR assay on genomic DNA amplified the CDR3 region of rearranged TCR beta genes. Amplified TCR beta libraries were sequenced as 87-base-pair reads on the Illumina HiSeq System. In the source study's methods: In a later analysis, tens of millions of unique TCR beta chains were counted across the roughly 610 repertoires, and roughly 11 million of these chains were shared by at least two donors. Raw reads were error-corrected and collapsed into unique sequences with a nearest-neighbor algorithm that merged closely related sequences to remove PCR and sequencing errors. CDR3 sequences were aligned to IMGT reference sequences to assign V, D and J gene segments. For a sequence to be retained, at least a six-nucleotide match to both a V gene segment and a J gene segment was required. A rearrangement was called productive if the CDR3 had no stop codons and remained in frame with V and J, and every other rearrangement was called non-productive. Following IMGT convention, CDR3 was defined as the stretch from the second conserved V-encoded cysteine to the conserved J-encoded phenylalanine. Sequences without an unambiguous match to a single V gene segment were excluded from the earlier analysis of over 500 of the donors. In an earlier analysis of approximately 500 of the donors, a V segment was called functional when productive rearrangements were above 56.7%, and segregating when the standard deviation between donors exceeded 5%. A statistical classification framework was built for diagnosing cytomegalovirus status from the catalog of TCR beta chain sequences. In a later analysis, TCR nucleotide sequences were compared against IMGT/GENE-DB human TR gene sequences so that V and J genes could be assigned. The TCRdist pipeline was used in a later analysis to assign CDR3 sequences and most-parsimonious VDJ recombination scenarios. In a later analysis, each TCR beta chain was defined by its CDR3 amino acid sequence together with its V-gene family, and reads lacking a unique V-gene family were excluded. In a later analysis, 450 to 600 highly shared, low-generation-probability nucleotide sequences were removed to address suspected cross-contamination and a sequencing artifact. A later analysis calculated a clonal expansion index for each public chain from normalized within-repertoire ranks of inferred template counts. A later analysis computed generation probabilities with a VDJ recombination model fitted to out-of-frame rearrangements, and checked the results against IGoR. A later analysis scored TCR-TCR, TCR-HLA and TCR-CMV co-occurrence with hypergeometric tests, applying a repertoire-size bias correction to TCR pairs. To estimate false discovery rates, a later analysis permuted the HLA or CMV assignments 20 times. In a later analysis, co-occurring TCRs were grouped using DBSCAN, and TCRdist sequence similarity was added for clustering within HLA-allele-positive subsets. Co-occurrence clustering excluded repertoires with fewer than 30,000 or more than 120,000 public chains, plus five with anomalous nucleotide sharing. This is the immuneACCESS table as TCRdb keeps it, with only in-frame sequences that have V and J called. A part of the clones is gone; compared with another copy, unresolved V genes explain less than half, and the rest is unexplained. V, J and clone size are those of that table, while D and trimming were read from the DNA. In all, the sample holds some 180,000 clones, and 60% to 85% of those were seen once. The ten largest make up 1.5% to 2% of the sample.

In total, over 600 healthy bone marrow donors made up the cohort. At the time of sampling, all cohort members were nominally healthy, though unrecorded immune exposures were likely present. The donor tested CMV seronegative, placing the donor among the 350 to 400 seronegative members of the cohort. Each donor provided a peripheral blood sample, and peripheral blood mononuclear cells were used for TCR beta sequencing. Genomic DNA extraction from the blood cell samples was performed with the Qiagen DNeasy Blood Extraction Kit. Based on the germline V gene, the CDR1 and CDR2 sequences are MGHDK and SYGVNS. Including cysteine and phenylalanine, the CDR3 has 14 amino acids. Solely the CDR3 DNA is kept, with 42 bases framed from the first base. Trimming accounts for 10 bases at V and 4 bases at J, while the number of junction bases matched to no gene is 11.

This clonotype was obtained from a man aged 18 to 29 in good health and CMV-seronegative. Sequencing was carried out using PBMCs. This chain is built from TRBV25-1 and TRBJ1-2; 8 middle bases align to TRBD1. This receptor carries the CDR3 CATPWTGRFYGYTF. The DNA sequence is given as TGTGCCACCCCCTGGACAGGGAGGTTCTATGGCTACACCTTC.